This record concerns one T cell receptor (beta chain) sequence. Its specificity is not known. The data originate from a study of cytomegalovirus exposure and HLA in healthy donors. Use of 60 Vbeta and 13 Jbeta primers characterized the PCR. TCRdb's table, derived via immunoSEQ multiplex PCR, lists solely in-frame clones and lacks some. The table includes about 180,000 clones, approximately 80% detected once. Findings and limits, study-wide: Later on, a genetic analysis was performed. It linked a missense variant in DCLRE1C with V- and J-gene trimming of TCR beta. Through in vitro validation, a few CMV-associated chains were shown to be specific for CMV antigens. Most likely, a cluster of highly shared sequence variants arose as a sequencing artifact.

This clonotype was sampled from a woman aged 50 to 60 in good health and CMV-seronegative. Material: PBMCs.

CDR3 in amino acids: CASSRGASGYTF. The CDR3, as DNA: TGCGCCAGCAGCCGTGGGGCCAGTGGCTACACCTTC. This chain connects TRBV4-3 to TRBJ1-2; D perhaps matches TRBD1 (5 bases). CDR3 length equals 12 residues. V was trimmed by 4 bases and J by 7 bases, leaving 10 bases between them. Germline-derived CDR1 and CDR2 are LGHNA and YSLEER.